The present entry profiles one T cell receptor (beta chain) with its context. This CDR3 has 18 amino acids. V was pared by 5 bases and J by 3 bases, with 13 bases of the junction left unmatched. Per the germline V gene, CDR1 is SGHAT and CDR2 is FQNNGV. This sample was taken from a study of blood T cell repertoires in COVID-19. On the study more broadly: Italy, Spain and the United States were the sources of the convalescent and acute COVID-19 samples. T cells, B-cell-depleted T cells, or PBMCs provided the cDNA or gDNA that served as material.

The protocol was immunoSEQ multiplex PCR, while the TCRdb copy is restricted to in-frame clones and leaves out a portion. In the table there are 66,000 or so clones, about 80% of which are singletons. This sequence originates from a human donor in a cohort sampled during active COVID-19. The sample was peripheral blood. The chain has TRBV11-2 and TRBJ2-7, with 13 bases aligning to TRBD2. The CDR3 DNA reads as TGTGCCAGCAGCGCCGTCCTCGGACTAGCGGGAGCAAACTACGAGCAGTACTTC. Translating gives CASSAVLGLAGANYEQYF. The whole variable domain, remainder taken from reference TRBV11-2 and TRBJ2-7, is EAGVAQSPRYKIIEKRQSVAFWCNPISGHATLYWYQQILGQGPKLLIQFQNNGVVDDSQLPKDRFSAERLKGVDSTLKIQPAKLEDSAVYLCASSAVLGLAGANYEQYFGPGTRLTVT.